This T cell receptor (beta chain) was recovered during a study of shared clonotypes between healthy human individuals. Study findings and constraints: Generally, estimated richness proved larger in naive subsets than it did in memory subsets.

CD45RO-negative, CCR7-positively selected cells formed the naive CD8 fraction, excluding terminally differentiated effector memory CD45RA+ cells. Using immunoSEQ multiplex PCR, the repertoire was profiled, and TCRdb retains in-frame clones only, with some absent. Among about 800,000 clones listed, 96% were seen once. With respect to this clone: What it recognizes is unknown.

What was sequenced was naive CD8+ T cells sorted from blood. The clonotype was recovered from a man aged 25 to 40 in good health.

CDR3 amino acids: CAWSVGGGPDEQYF. The CDR3, as DNA: TGTGCCTGGAGCGTCGGGGGAGGGCCTGACGAGCAGTACTTC. This sequence joins TRBV30 and TRBJ2-7, with 7 bases lining up with TRBD2. The CDR3 is 14 amino acids. V gave up 3 bases and J gave up 5 bases; unmatched junction bases: 10. CDR1 is GTSNPN and CDR2 is SVGIG in the germline V gene (reference sequence). Full variable domain (rest looked up from reference TRBV30 and TRBJ2-7): SQTIHQWPATLVQPVGSPLSLECTVEGTSNPNLYWYRQAAGRGLQLLFYSVGIGQISSEVPQNLSASRPQDRQFILSSKKLLLSDSGFYLCAWSVGGGPDEQYFGPGTRLTVT.